This TCR beta chain emerged from a study of blood T cell repertoires in COVID-19. TCRdb's copy holds only in-frame clones and misses some; the assay was immunoSEQ multiplex PCR. The sample yields approximately 200,000 clones, about 87% seen once. Per the germline V gene, CDR1 is MDHEN and CDR2 is SYDVKM. CDR3 length: 13 residues. V dropped 7 bases and J dropped 4 bases, with 13 bases sitting between them. The receptor comes from a man aged 70 or older with acute or convalescent COVID-19. Sequencing input: peripheral blood. V usage is TRBV28 and J usage is TRBJ1-2; TRBD1 is a possible D gene (6 bases). The CDR3 sequence is CASTMTGGYGYTF. CDR3 coding DNA: TGTGCCAGCACCATGACAGGTGGCTATGGCTACACCTTC.